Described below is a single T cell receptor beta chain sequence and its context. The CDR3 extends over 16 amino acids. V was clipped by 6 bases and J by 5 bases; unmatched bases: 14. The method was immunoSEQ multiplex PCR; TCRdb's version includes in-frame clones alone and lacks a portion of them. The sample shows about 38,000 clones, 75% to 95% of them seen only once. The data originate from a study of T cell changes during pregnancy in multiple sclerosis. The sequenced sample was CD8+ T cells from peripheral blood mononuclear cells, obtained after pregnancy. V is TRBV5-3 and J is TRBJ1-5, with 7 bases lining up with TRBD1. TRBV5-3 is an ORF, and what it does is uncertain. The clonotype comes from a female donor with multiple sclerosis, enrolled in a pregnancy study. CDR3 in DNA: TGTGCCAGAACCGATCCTGACAGGGCATCTGATCAGCCCCAGCATTTT. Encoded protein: CARTDPDRASDQPQHF.